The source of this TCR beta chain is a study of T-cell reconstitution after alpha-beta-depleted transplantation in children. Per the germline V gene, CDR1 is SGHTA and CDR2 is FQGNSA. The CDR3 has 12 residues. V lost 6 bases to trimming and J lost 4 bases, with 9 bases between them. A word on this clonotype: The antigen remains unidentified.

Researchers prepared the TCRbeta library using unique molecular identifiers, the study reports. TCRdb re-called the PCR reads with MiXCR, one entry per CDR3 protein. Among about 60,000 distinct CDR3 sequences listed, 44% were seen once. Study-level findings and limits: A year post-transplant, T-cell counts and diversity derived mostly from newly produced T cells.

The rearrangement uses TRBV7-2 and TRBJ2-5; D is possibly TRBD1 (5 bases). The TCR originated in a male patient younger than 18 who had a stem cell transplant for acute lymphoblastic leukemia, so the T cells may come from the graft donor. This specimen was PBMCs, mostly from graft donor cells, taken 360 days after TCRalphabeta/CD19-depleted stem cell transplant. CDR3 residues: CASSTRGETQYF. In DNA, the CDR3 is TGTGCCAGCAGTACAAGGGGAGAGACCCAGTACTTC.